This TCR beta chain was captured in a study of cytomegalovirus exposure and HLA in healthy donors. Germline assignment: CDR1 SGHRS and CDR2 YFSETQ. The CDR3 loop spans 14 amino acids. V gave up 4 bases and J gave up 4 bases; unmatched junction bases: 3. TCRdb keeps only in-frame clones here, not all; method: immunoSEQ multiplex PCR. The data contain around 70,000 clones, approximately 94% of them singletons. This TCR derives from a woman aged 18-29 years in good health and CMV-seropositive. Sequenced material: PBMCs. V usage is TRBV5-1 and J usage is TRBJ1-5, with 9 nucleotides matching TRBD1. The CDR3 bases are TGCGCCAGCAGCCCGACAGGGGGTAATCAGCCCCAGCATTTT. Translated: CASSPTGGNQPQHF. Together with reference TRBV5-1 and TRBJ1-5, the CDR3 gives the full variable domain: KAGVTQTPRYLIKTRGQQVTLSCSPISGHRSVSWYQQTPGQGLQFLFEYFSETQRNKGNFPGRFSGRQFSNSRSEMNVSTLELGDSALYLCASSPTGGNQPQHFGDGTRLSIL.